This T cell receptor (beta chain) was sequenced during a study of cytomegalovirus exposure and HLA in healthy donors (dated by TCRdb to about 2017). With respect to the entire study: According to a later analysis, one platform produced both the roughly 110 validation repertoires and the 666 repertoires of the first cohort. The study was designed to test whether signatures of past pathogen exposure could be identified by cataloging public T cell receptors. Besides the first cohort of 666 subjects, a separate validation cohort made up of 120 different subjects was used. High-throughput TCR immunosequencing, statistical association of individual TCRs with disease status, and machine learning were combined to predict cytomegalovirus infection status. General findings and caveats noted by the study authors: Subsequent analysis determined that TCRs grouped into clusters in the first cohort also showed a tendency toward co-occurrence across the 120 or so validation repertoires, and approximately 94% of cluster scores exceeded 0. All 120 or so repertoires were used to score co-occurrence in the validation cohort in a later analysis, because that analysis had no HLA typing for the cohort. While some public TCRs were present in many individuals, most TCR sequences turned up only very rarely across donors. In the study, about 150 TCR beta chains were listed as associated with cytomegalovirus. It was suggested by the authors that the approach could potentially be generalized to other disease states and immunological phenotypes. In vitro tests confirmed that a few of the cytomegalovirus-associated TCR beta chains recognize cytomegalovirus antigens. Cytomegalovirus status was reported to be diagnosed by the classifier with high specificity and sensitivity in both the original and validation cohorts.

From the cysteine up to the phenylalanine, the CDR3 has a length of 17 residues. Solely the CDR3 DNA is kept, with 51 bases framed from the first base. V trim: 8 bases; J trim: 1 base; unmatched bases: 13. Via the germline V gene, CDR1 is LGHNT and CDR2 FRNRAP. Regarding this clone: The specificity of this receptor is unknown. It has no much larger one-base neighbor in the sample; base qualities were not kept.

Receptors were amplified or captured by the immunoSEQ multiplex PCR assay. The study's own analysis went as follows. To diagnose cytomegalovirus status from the catalog of TCR beta chain sequences, a statistical classification framework was built. What TCRdb holds here is the immuneACCESS table cut down to in-frame rearrangements. Part of the clones is not present; checked against another copy, under half of the missing clones reflect an unresolved V gene, and the others are unexplained. The V and J calls and clone size come from that table; D and trimming were worked out from the DNA. The sample has about 140,000 clones on record, about nine tenths of them singletons. 2.9% of the sample goes to the ten largest clones. The donors were included in the validation cohort of 120 subjects, a group kept apart from the 666-subject first cohort.

The sample was PBMCs. The chain couples TRBV12-5 to TRBJ2-3, with 9 central nucleotides matching TRBD2. The TCR comes from a man younger than 30 in good health and CMV-seronegative. At the DNA level, the sequence is TGTGCTAGTAAAATGCGGGGGGGCCTTCGAGGCACAGATACGCAGTATTTT. Its coded protein is CASKMRGGLRGTDTQYF.